This TCR beta chain was observed in a study of cytomegalovirus exposure and HLA in healthy donors. The study ran its PCR with 60 Vbeta and 13 Jbeta primers. Assay: immunoSEQ multiplex PCR; the TCRdb copy retains only in-frame clones and omits some. Of about 190,000 clones listed, about nine tenths were seen once; the top ten hold 1.1%. On this clone: Its antigen remains unknown.

General study points: Reports described diagnosis of cytomegalovirus status by the classifier as highly specific and sensitive.

The germline CDR1 and CDR2 sequences are MDHEN and SYDVKM. There are 16 residues in the CDR3. The V end lost 7 bases, the J end lost 7 bases, and 25 bases lay between the germline ends. The sample comprised PBMCs. This sequence originates from a boy younger than 10 in good health and CMV-seronegative. The J gene is TRBJ1-2, the V gene TRBV28; D might be TRBD1 (5 bases). CDR3 sequence (DNA): TGTGCCAGCACCCTAATGGAGGGGCAGCGAGTTCGTGGCTACACCTTC. It is translated as CASTLMEGQRVRGYTF.